The present T cell receptor beta chain was sequenced within a study of T cells in Graves' hyperthyroidism and ophthalmopathy. General study results and limits: Within blood appeared most thyroid clonotypes that had expanded above 0.001.

It was RNA transcripts that yielded the amplified TCR beta CDR3 regions. When the TCR CDR3 underwent first-round RT-PCR, the HTBI primer set was used. TCRdb passed the multiplex PCR reads through MiXCR, listing each CDR3 protein once. The sample holds 250,000 to 300,000 distinct CDR3 sequences; around 15% are singletons and the top ten take less than 8%. Patients aged 18 to 65 with hyperthyroidism were newly diagnosed, with duration under 2 months. Trimming shortened V by 5 bases and J by 5 bases, and 10 bases separated the two germline ends. Germline V gene data show CDR1 as LGHNA and CDR2 as YNFKEQ. The CDR3 contains 13 residues. This clonotype was counted between two and nine times. Its specificity is unknown.

V is TRBV4-2 and J is TRBJ2-1; perhaps TRBD2 as D (6 bases). Sequences were obtained from blood. This TCR was recovered from a woman aged 40 to 50 with Graves' hyperthyroidism. In DNA, the CDR3 is TGTGCCAGCAGCGGGGGACTGAACAATGAGCAGTTCTTC. This encodes CASSGGLNNEQFF.